A single sample is the source of the 21 T cell receptor beta chains below, sequenced in a study. TCRdb redid the calling of the 5' RACE reads with MiXCR, one entry per CDR3 protein. The table lists approximately 11,000 distinct CDR3 sequences, 40% to 55% of them singletons. The sample comprised tumor-infiltrating naive CD4+ T cells sorted from the breast tumor. Noted subset: naive CD4+ T cells, CD4+CD45RA+CD25-. The receptor set was obtained from a female donor with breast cancer.

This chain uses TRBV20-1 with TRBJ2-4; D gene uncertain. The germline V gene encodes CDR1 DFQATT and CDR2 SNEGSKA (reference sequence). CDR3 size: 13 residues. V was trimmed by 4 bases and J by 1 base, leaving 8 bases between them. The DNA of the CDR3 is TGCAGTGCTATGCCGGGCGCCAAAAACATTCAGTACTTC. It encodes CSAMPGAKNIQYF.

The chain has TRBV6-6 and TRBJ1-1; perhaps TRBD1 as D (6 bases). This CDR3 comprises 13 residues. Trimming stripped 5 bases from V and 3 bases from J, with 10 bases between. Looked up from germline, CDR1 is MNHNY and CDR2 is SVGAGI (reference sequence). CDR3: CASSQGTYTEAFF. The CDR3 region has the DNA TGTGCCAGCAGTCAGGGGACATACACTGAAGCTTTCTTT.

The rearrangement uses TRBV4-3 and TRBJ2-5; no firm D call. This CDR3 is 10 amino acids long. With 0 bases removed from V and 7 bases from J, the gap between germline ends came to 0 bases. Germline V gene data show CDR1 as LGHNA and CDR2 as YSLEER. The CDR3 loop is CASSQETQYF. The CDR3 nucleotides read TGCGCCAGCAGCCAAGAGACCCAGTACTTC.

The chain employs TRBV4-2 and TRBJ1-4, with 9 bases that match TRBD1. The CDR3 runs 17 residues. Germline V lookup: CDR1 LGHNA, CDR2 YNFKEQ. With 0 bases clipped from V and 7 bases from J, the junction kept 9 bases outside the gene matches. The CDR3 DNA reads TGTGCCAGCAGCCAAGACCCTACCGGGACAGGGAGTGAAAAACTGTTTTTT. It translates to CASSQDPTGTGSEKLFF.

Concerning this clonotype: A read error may produce the germline difference seen at one junction end. This chain connects TRBV5-4 to TRBJ2-2, with TRBD2 as a possible D gene (5 bases). The CDR3 spans 14 residues. Per germline, CDR1 SGHNT and CDR2 YYREEE (reference sequence). The CDR3 nucleotides are TGCGCCAGCAGCCTTGGAGGCAACACCGGGGAGCTGTTTTTT. Translating it yields CASSLGGNTGELFF.

With regard to this clonotype: The junction shows a germline mismatch at one end, possibly a read error. The rearrangement uses TRBV20-1 and TRBJ1-2, with D unclear. CDR3 length: 13 residues. Germline assignment: CDR1 DFQATT and CDR2 SNEGSKA (reference sequence). The CDR3 bases are TGCAATGCTAGAGTGGGAGGACGGGATGGCTACACCTTC. Translated, it gives CNARVGGRDGYTF.

DNA for the CDR3: TGCGCCAGCAGCTTGGCCGTCAGGACTGGGACCTACAATGAGCAGTTCTTC. Protein: CASSLAVRTGTYNEQFF. The chain carries TRBV5-1 and TRBJ2-1; TRBD2 is a possible D gene (5 bases). This CDR3 contains 17 residues. With 0 bases removed from V and 2 bases from J, the gap between germline ends came to 15 bases. CDR1 SGHRS and CDR2 YFSETQ come from the germline V gene.

The V gene is TRBV12-3 or TRBV12-4, the J gene TRBJ2-2; D uncertain. CDR3 length: 15 residues. Deletions cut 2 bases from V and 3 bases from J, with 10 bases between. In DNA, the CDR3 is TGTGCCAGCAGTTTAAGGACCAGGTACACCGGGGAGCTGTTTTTT. This encodes CASSLRTRYTGELFF.

This sequence joins TRBV12-3 or TRBV12-4 and TRBJ1-2; 9 nucleotides match TRBD1. The CDR3 sequence is 17 residues long. The V and J ends lost 5 bases and 4 bases, in that order; junction bases with no gene match: 14. In DNA, the CDR3 is TGTGCCAGCAGTACCGGCTGGGACAGGGTTAAGTTCTATGGCTACACCTTC. It codes for CASSTGWDRVKFYGYTF.

J is TRBJ2-1 and V is TRBV20-1; 9 bases fit TRBD2. CDR3 length equals 14 residues. Germline V CDR1 and CDR2: DFQATT, SNEGSKA (reference sequence). V shed 4 bases and J 5 bases; nucleotides not matched to a gene: 6. This CDR3 reads CSATLAGQNNEQFF. In nucleotides, the CDR3 is TGCAGTGCTACCCTAGCGGGACAGAACAATGAGCAGTTCTTC.

The rearrangement joins TRBV6-5 to TRBJ2-3, with 11 bases lining up with TRBD2. CDR1 and CDR2 from the germline V gene are MNHEY and SVGAGI. Losses at the gene ends were 5 bases for V and 1 base for J; bases not matched to a gene: 11. CDR3 length: 18 residues. DNA of the CDR3: TGTGCCAGCAGTCCACTGACTTTGACTAGCGGGGGCACAGATACGCAGTATTTT. It specifies CASSPLTLTSGGTDTQYF.

The chain couples TRBV7-9 to TRBJ1-1; D gene ambiguous. Germline assignment: CDR1 SEHNR and CDR2 FQNEAQ (reference sequence). The CDR3 spans 14 residues. The ends were cut back, 3 bases at V and 1 base at J, with 9 bases in the middle. CDR3 sequence reads: CASSLGKTNTEAFF. CDR3 nucleotides: TGTGCCAGCAGCTTGGGGAAGACGAACACTGAAGCTTTCTTT.

The rearrangement joins TRBV12-3 or TRBV12-4 to TRBJ2-5, with 13 positions matching TRBD2. CDR3 length: 14 residues. The junction had 6 bases not matched to a gene; V was cut back by 6 bases and J by 8 bases. CDR3: CASRRTSGSNTQYF. CDR3 sequence (DNA): TGTGCCAGCAGACGGACTAGCGGGAGTAATACCCAGTACTTC.

This clonotype has only a few counts. V and J are TRBV7-9 and TRBJ2-1; either TRBD1 or TRBD2 may fit D (6 bases each). From germline, CDR1 is SEHNR and CDR2 FQNEAQ (reference sequence). V gave up 7 bases and J gave up 5 bases, with 21 bases separating them. CDR3 length equals 16 residues. Here the CDR3 DNA reads TGTGCCAGCATCCCTGGGGGCGGGGAGAAGAACAATGAGCAGTTCTTC. Its translation is CASIPGGGEKNNEQFF. The complete variable domain, with remaining parts taken from reference TRBV7-9 and TRBJ2-1, reads DTGVSQNPRHKITKRGQNVTFRCDPISEHNRLYWYRQTLGQGPEFLTYFQNEAQLEKSRLLSDRFSAERPKGSFSTLEIQRTEQGDSAMYLCASIPGGGEKNNEQFFGPGTRLTVL.

The V gene is TRBV7-2, the J gene TRBJ2-3; 9 bases are a match to TRBD2. The CDR3 contains 14 residues. Unmatched junction bases numbered 6, after V lost 6 bases and J lost 5 bases. Germline assignment: CDR1 SGHTA and CDR2 FQGNSA. The CDR3 reads CASRAGGPRDTQYF. The CDR3, as DNA: TGTGCCAGCAGGGCGGGAGGGCCGAGAGATACGCAGTATTTT.

This clonotype has only a few counts. V is TRBV12-3 or TRBV12-4 and J is TRBJ1-5; D may be TRBD1 (6 bases). CDR3 length equals 14 residues. Between the trimmed V and J ends, which lost 6 bases and 4 bases, there was a span of 13 bases. CDR3 in amino acids: CASRTGTGNQPQHF. The CDR3 coding sequence is TGTGCCAGCAGAACAGGGACGGGGAATCAGCCCCAGCATTTT.

The chain carries TRBV12-3 or TRBV12-4 and TRBJ2-3; 11 nucleotides align to TRBD2. This CDR3 is 15 amino acids long. Unmatched junction bases numbered 8, after V lost 8 bases and J lost 4 bases. The CDR3 reads CASHTSGSLPDTQYF. DNA for the CDR3: TGTGCCAGCCATACTAGCGGGAGTTTGCCAGATACGCAGTATTTT.

The chain is built from TRBV5-1 and TRBJ2-1; D unclear. Per the germline V gene, CDR1 is SGHRS and CDR2 is YFSETQ. Trimming took off 1 base at V and 5 bases at J, with 10 bases between the two ends. The CDR3 consists of 14 residues. CDR3 amino acids: CASSLLTGDNEQFF. CDR3 nucleotides: TGCGCCAGCAGCTTGTTGACCGGAGACAATGAGCAGTTCTTC.

The J gene is TRBJ2-1, the V gene TRBV4-3; 12 bases map to TRBD2. Germline CDR1 and CDR2: LGHNA and YSLEER. The ends lost 1 base at V and 10 bases at J; junction bases unmatched: 8. The CDR3 is 16 residues long. The CDR3 loop is CASSQGLTSGRLEQFF. CDR3 in DNA: TGCGCCAGCAGCCAAGGGCTAACTAGCGGGAGGTTGGAGCAGTTCTTC.

This clonotype has only a few counts. The chain uses TRBV7-2 and TRBJ2-5, with D possibly being TRBD1 or TRBD2 (5 bases each). Germline CDR1 is SGHTA and CDR2 is FQGNSA. Trimming pared 2 bases from V and 3 bases from J, leaving 16 bases between. The CDR3 runs to 16 residues. DNA for the CDR3: TGTGCCAGCAGCTTACGTTTCGGGGCAGGAGAAGAGACCCAGTACTTC. Its protein is CASSLRFGAGEETQYF. The entire variable domain, with the rest obtained from reference TRBV7-2 and TRBJ2-5, is as follows: GAGVSQSPSNKVTEKGKDVELRCDPISGHTALYWYRQSLGQGLEFLIYFQGNSAPDKSGLPSDRFSAERTGGSVSTLTIQRTQQEDSAVYLCASSLRFGAGEETQYFGPGTRLLVL.

About this clonotype: Being one base from a much bigger clone, this may be a read error. The V gene is TRBV19, the J gene TRBJ2-3, with D possibly being TRBD1 (5 bases). The CDR3 loop spans 13 amino acids. Germline values: CDR1 LNHDA, CDR2 SQIVND (reference sequence). The chain's CDR3 is CASRQVPTDTQCF. DNA for the CDR3: TGTGCCAGTCGGCAGGTCCCGACAGATACGCAGTGTTTT.